These 3 T cell receptor beta chains were all obtained from the same sample, sequenced in a study of cytotoxic CD8 clonotypes in ibrutinib-treated CLL. Data came from immunoSEQ multiplex PCR; TCRdb stores just in-frame clones and leaves some out. The table includes around 160,000 clones, around nine tenths detected once. The sequences come from PBMCs, collected at disease progression, from a patient treated with ibrutinib. Source of these receptors: a human donor with chronic lymphocytic leukemia.

This chain links TRBV9 with TRBJ2-7, with D possibly matching TRBD1 (6 bases). CDR1 is SGDLS and CDR2 is YYNGEE in the germline V gene. Trimming took 4 bases from V and 2 from J, leaving 16 bases between them. This CDR3 spans 15 amino acids. Written as DNA, the CDR3 is TGTGCCAGCAGCCCTCAGGACAGTTCAGCCTACGAGCAGTACTTC. Translating gives CASSPQDSSAYEQYF.

The genes are TRBV18 and TRBJ2-1; either TRBD1 or TRBD2 may supply D (5 bases each). The V end lost 3 bases, the J end lost 8 bases, and 14 bases lay between the germline ends. CDR1 KGHSH and CDR2 LQKENI come from the germline V gene. This CDR3 is built from 14 residues. The chain's CDR3 is CASSPGPSGDEQFF. Written as DNA, the CDR3 is TGTGCCAGCTCACCGGGACCCTCCGGGGATGAGCAGTTCTTC. Full variable domain (missing parts from reference TRBV18 and TRBJ2-1): NAGVMQNPRHLVRRRGQEARLRCSPMKGHSHVYWYRQLPEEGLKFMVYLQKENIIDESGMPKERFSAEFPKEGPSILRIQQVVRGDSAAYFCASSPGPSGDEQFFGPGTRLTVL.

For the CDR3, the DNA is TGTGCCAGCAGCTTAGCCGGGCTTGAAAAACTGTTTTTT. This sequence encodes CASSLAGLEKLFF. The V gene is TRBV5-6, the J gene TRBJ1-4, with D hard to call. Trimming pared 2 bases from V and 7 bases from J, leaving 9 bases between. Germline lookup yields CDR1 SGHDT and CDR2 YYEEEE. The CDR3 covers 13 residues.